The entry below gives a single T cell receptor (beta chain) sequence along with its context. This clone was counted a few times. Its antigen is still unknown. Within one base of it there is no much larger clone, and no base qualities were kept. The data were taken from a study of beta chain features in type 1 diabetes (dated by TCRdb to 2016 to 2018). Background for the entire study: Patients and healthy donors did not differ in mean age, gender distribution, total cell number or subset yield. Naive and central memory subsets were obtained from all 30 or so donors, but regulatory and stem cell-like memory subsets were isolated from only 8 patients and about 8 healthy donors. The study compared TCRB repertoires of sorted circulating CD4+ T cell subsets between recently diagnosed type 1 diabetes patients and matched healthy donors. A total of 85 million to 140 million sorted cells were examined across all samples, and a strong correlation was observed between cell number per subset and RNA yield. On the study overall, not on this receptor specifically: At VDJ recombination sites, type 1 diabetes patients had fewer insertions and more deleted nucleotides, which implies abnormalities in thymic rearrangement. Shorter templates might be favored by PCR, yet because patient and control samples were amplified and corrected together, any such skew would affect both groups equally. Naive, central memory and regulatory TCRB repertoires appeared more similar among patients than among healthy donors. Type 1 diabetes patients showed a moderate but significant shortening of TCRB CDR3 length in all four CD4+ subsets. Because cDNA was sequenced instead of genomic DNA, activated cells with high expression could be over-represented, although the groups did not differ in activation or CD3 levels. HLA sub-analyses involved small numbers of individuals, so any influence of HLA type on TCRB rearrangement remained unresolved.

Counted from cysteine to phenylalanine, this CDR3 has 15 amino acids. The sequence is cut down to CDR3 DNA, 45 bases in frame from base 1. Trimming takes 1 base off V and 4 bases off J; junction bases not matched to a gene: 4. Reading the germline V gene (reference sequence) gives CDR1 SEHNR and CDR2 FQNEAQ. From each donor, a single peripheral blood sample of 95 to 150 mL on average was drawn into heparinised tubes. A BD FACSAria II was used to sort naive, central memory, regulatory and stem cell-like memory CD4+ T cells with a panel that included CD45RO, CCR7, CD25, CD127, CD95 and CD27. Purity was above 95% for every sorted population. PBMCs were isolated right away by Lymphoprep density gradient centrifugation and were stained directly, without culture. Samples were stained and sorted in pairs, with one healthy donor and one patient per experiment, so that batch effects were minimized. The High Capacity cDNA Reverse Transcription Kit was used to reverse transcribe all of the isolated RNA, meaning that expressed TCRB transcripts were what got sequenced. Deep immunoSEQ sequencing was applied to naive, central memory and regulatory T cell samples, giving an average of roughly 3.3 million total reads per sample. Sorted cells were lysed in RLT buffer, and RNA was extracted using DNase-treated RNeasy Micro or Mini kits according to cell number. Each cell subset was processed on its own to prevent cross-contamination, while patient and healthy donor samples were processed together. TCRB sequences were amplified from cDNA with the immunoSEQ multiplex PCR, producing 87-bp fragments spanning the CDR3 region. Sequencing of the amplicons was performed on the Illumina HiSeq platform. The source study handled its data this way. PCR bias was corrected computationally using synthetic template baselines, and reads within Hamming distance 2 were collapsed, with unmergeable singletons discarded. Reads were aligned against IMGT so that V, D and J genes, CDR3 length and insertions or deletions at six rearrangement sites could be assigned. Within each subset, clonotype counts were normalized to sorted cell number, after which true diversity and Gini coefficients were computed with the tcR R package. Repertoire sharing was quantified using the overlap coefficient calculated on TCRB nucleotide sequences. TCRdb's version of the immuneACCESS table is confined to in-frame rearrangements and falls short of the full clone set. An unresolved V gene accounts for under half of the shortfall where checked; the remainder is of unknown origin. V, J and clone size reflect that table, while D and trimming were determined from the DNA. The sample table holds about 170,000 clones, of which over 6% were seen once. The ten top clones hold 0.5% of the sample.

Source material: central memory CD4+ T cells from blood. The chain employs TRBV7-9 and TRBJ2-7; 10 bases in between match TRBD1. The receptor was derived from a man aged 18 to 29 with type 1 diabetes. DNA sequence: TGTGCCAGCAGCTTAGGGACAGGGGGTTTATACGAGCAGTACTTC. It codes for CASSLGTGGLYEQYF.